One T cell receptor (beta chain) is described in this entry. Its specificity is unknown. The sample comes from a study of shared clonotypes between healthy human individuals. The wider study: For every donor, three CD4 naive, three CD4 memory, two CD8 naive and one CD8 memory plates were used.

Some clones are missing from TCRdb's copy, which holds only in-frame ones; the method was immunoSEQ multiplex PCR. Of 550,000 to 850,000 clones detected, 55% to 80% appear once; the ten largest clones hold about 1.8%. Germline assignment: CDR1 SNHLY and CDR2 FYNNEI. This CDR3 contains 14 residues. The V gene lost 2 bases and the J gene lost 3 bases, with 10 bases spanning the gap. There were no recent acute infections or vaccinations among the donors, who were healthy HIV-negative adults. Whole-study results and caveats: Relative to memory subsets, naive subsets generally showed larger estimated richness.

The clonotype was recovered from a young woman in good health. The chain employs TRBV2 and TRBJ1-1; D not certain. What was sequenced was memory CD4+ T cells sorted from blood. The subset denotes: CD45RA-negative fraction. The CDR3 sequence is CASSELRFYTEAFF. DNA of the CDR3: TGTGCCAGCAGTGAATTGAGATTTTACACTGAAGCTTTCTTT.